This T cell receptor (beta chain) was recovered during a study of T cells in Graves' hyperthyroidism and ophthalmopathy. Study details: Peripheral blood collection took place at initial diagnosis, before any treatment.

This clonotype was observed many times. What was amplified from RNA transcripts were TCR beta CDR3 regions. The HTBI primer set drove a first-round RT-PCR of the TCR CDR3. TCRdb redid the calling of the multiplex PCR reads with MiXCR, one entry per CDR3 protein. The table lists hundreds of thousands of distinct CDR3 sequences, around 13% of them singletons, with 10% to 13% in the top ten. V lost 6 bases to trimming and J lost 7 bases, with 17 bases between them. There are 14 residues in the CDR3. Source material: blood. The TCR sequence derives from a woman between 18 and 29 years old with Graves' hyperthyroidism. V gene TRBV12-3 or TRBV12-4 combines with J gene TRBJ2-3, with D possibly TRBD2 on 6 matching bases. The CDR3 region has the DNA TGTGCCAGCAGCGAGACCGGAGGAGGGAATACGCAGTATTTT. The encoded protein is CASSETGGGNTQYF.